These T cell receptor beta chains were read from a single sample in a study of blood T cell repertoires in COVID-19. Assay: immunoSEQ multiplex PCR; the TCRdb copy retains only in-frame clones and omits some. The sample has about 280,000 clones, about 90% seen once; the top ten hold approximately 10%. The sequenced sample consisted of peripheral blood. The receptors here all came from a woman aged 30 to 39 with COVID-19, enrolled during active disease. Both conserved end residues are part of each CDR3. Each record gives: D gene, J gene, V gene, clone size, CDR3 DNA, CDR3 protein. D genes are given only for firm matches. Size values are once, few and many counts, or a class for expanded clones, and some rows have none.

D: NA
J: TRBJ2-7
V: TRBV28
size: NA
DNA: TGTGCCAGCAGTTTAGACAGCAACGAGCAGTACTTC
CDR3: CASSLDSNEQYF

D: TRBD2
J: TRBJ2-7
V: TRBV9
size: NA
DNA: TGTGCCAGCAGCGCTACTAGCGGAAGCTCCTACGAGCAGTACTTC
CDR3: CASSATSGSSYEQYF

D: NA
J: TRBJ1-5
V: TRBV6-7
size: NA
DNA: TGTGCCAGCAGTTACTTACCGACAGAATATAGCAATCAGCCCCAGCATTTT
CDR3: CASSYLPTEYSNQPQHF

D: NA
J: TRBJ1-1
V: TRBV21-1
size: NA
DNA: TGTGCCAGCAGCAAAGGGGACAATAAGAACACTGAAGCTTTCTTT
CDR3: CASSKGDNKNTEAFF

D: NA
J: TRBJ1-4
V: TRBV28
size: NA
DNA: TGTGCCAGCAGTTTACCGGAAGGGGGAGAATGGAAACTGTTTTTT
CDR3: CASSLPEGGEWKLFF

D: NA
J: TRBJ2-7
V: TRBV30
size: NA
DNA: TGTGCCTGGAGGGGCCGAGCCTACGAGCAGTACTTC
CDR3: CAWRGRAYEQYF

D: NA
J: TRBJ1-1
V: TRBV7-9
size: NA
DNA: TGTGCCAGCAGCCCCAGGGCAGAGACTGAAGCTTTCTTT
CDR3: CASSPRAETEAFF

D: NA
J: TRBJ2-1
V: TRBV10-1
size: NA
DNA: TGCGCCAGCAGTGAATCGCTAAACTCTGGGCAGTTCTTC
CDR3: CASSESLNSGQFF

D: NA
J: TRBJ1-4
V: TRBV5-1
size: NA
DNA: TGCGCCAGCAGCTTGGCAGGACTAGGATTTGATGAAAAACTGTTTTTT
CDR3: CASSLAGLGFDEKLFF

D: TRBD1
J: TRBJ1-1
V: TRBV29-1
size: NA
DNA: TGCAGCGTCCAGACAGGGGTCATGAACACTGAAGCTTTCTTT
CDR3: CSVQTGVMNTEAFF

D: NA
J: TRBJ2-7
V: TRBV7-2
size: NA
DNA: TGTGCCAGCAGCGAGGGACTCCTCCCCTACGAGCAGTACTTC
CDR3: CASSEGLLPYEQYF

D: NA
J: TRBJ2-3
V: TRBV10-3
size: NA
DNA: TGTGCCATCAGTGGACCAGCGGACCAAGATACGCAGTATTTT
CDR3: CAISGPADQDTQYF

D: TRBD1
J: TRBJ2-7
V: TRBV5-6
size: NA
DNA: TGTGCCAGCAGCCCCTCCTCGGGACAGTTCTACGAGCAGTACTTC
CDR3: CASSPSSGQFYEQYF

D: NA
J: TRBJ2-2
V: TRBV21-1
size: NA
DNA: TGTGCCAGCAGCATCCCTCCGTCTGGGGAGCTGTTTTTT
CDR3: CASSIPPSGELFF

D: NA
J: TRBJ2-1
V: TRBV28
size: NA
DNA: TGTGCCAGCAGTTTATTGCCTAGCTTGGCCTACAATGAGCAGTTCTTC
CDR3: CASSLLPSLAYNEQFF

D: TRBD2
J: TRBJ2-7
V: TRBV30
size: NA
DNA: TGTGCCTGGAGTGTACAAACTAGCGGGAGGCGAGAGCAGTACTTC
CDR3: CAWSVQTSGRREQYF

D: NA
J: TRBJ1-1
V: TRBV18
size: NA
DNA: TGTGCCAGCTCACCAGGAGGGACGGGGAACACTGAAGCTTTCTTT
CDR3: CASSPGGTGNTEAFF

D: TRBD2
J: TRBJ2-7
V: TRBV20-1
size: NA
DNA: TGCAGTGCTAGTAGCGGGAGGGAAACCTACGAGCAGTACTTC
CDR3: CSASSGRETYEQYF

D: TRBD1
J: TRBJ1-6
V: TRBV27
size: NA
DNA: TGTGCCAGCAGTGGGACAGCCTTGGGTGATTCACCCCTCCACTTT
CDR3: CASSGTALGDSPLHF

D: NA
J: TRBJ2-2
V: TRBV10-3
size: NA
DNA: TGTGCCATCGGTACCAGGGACACCGGGGAGCTGTTTTTT
CDR3: CAIGTRDTGELFF

D: TRBD2
J: TRBJ2-3
V: TRBV9
size: few
DNA: TGTGCCAGCAGCGGGGGCCCCGGGACTAGCCTCACAGATACGCAGTATTTT
CDR3: CASSGGPGTSLTDTQYF

D: TRBD1
J: TRBJ2-7
V: TRBV2
size: NA
DNA: TGTGCCAGCAGGGCCGGGACAGGGAACGAGCAGTACTTC
CDR3: CASRAGTGNEQYF

D: TRBD1
J: TRBJ2-7
V: TRBV19
size: NA
DNA: TGTGCCAGTAGTTCTCCCGGGACAGCCAGCCCCTACGAGCAGTACTTC
CDR3: CASSSPGTASPYEQYF

D: TRBD1
J: TRBJ1-6
V: TRBV25-1
size: once
DNA: TGTGCCAGCAGTGAAATCGGGACAGGGGATAATTCACCCCTCCACTTT
CDR3: CASSEIGTGDNSPLHF

D: TRBD1
J: TRBJ1-2
V: TRBV27
size: NA
DNA: TGTGCCAGCAGTCTAAGGACAGGGATGGGCTATGGCTACACCTTC
CDR3: CASSLRTGMGYGYTF

D: NA
J: TRBJ1-2
V: TRBV18
size: NA
DNA: TGTGCCAGCTCACCAGCACAGAGCAAGTATGGCTACACCTTC
CDR3: CASSPAQSKYGYTF

D: NA
J: TRBJ2-5
V: TRBV19
size: NA
DNA: TGTGCCAGTAGTCTCAACCAAGGGAGTGAGACCCAGTACTTC
CDR3: CASSLNQGSETQYF

D: TRBD1
J: TRBJ2-7
V: TRBV2
size: NA
DNA: TGTGCCAGCAGTGCCGCCAGGGGGTCCGAGCAGTACTTC
CDR3: CASSAARGSEQYF

D: TRBD1
J: TRBJ1-2
V: TRBV6-5
size: NA
DNA: TGTGCCAGCAGTTACACAGGGGCGGGCTATGGCTACACCTTC
CDR3: CASSYTGAGYGYTF

D: NA
J: TRBJ2-3
V: TRBV11-3
size: NA
DNA: TGTGCCAGCAGCCGCGGGACAGCCCTCACAGATACGCAGTATTTT
CDR3: CASSRGTALTDTQYF

D: TRBD2
J: TRBJ2-7
V: TRBV19
size: NA
DNA: TGTGCCAGTAGTTCCGGCGCTAGCGGGAAGAGGGAGCAGTACTTC
CDR3: CASSSGASGKREQYF

D: TRBD1
J: TRBJ2-2
V: TRBV7-9
size: NA
DNA: TGTGCCAGCAGCTCCGGGACAGGGGTCACCGGGGAGCTGTTTTTT
CDR3: CASSSGTGVTGELFF

D: NA
J: TRBJ1-2
V: TRBV4-2
size: NA
DNA: TGTGCCAGCAGCCAAAACATAATCAGTGGCTACACCTTC
CDR3: CASSQNIISGYTF

D: NA
J: TRBJ1-2
V: TRBV6-5
size: NA
DNA: TGTGCCAGCAGTTACTCCGACACCAATGGCTACACCTTC
CDR3: CASSYSDTNGYTF

D: TRBD2
J: TRBJ2-7
V: TRBV6-2/TRBV6-3
size: NA
DNA: TGTGCCAGCAGCGCCTCTTTAGCGGGGAGGAGCGAGCAGTACTTC
CDR3: CASSASLAGRSEQYF

D: TRBD2
J: TRBJ2-2
V: TRBV28
size: NA
DNA: TGTGCCAGCCGACTAGCGGCGAACACCGGGGAGCTGTTTTTT
CDR3: CASRLAANTGELFF

D: NA
J: TRBJ1-1
V: TRBV7-3
size: once
DNA: TGTGCCAGCAGCTTACAACAGGGCCTCACTGAAGCTTTCTTT
CDR3: CASSLQQGLTEAFF

D: NA
J: TRBJ2-7
V: TRBV5-1
size: NA
DNA: TGCGCCAGCAGCTTTCTTTCTGGGCATATCTACGAGCAGTACTTC
CDR3: CASSFLSGHIYEQYF

D: NA
J: TRBJ1-3
V: TRBV28
size: NA
DNA: TGTGCCAGCAGTTTTGACAGATCCGGAAACACCATATATTTT
CDR3: CASSFDRSGNTIYF

D: TRBD1
J: TRBJ1-2
V: TRBV19
size: NA
DNA: TGTGCCACAACCCCGGGACAGAAAAACTATGGCTACACCTTC
CDR3: CATTPGQKNYGYTF

D: TRBD1
J: TRBJ2-5
V: TRBV20-1
size: NA
DNA: TGCAGTGCTAGTACCGGACAGGGGGCTCAAGAGACCCAGTACTTC
CDR3: CSASTGQGAQETQYF

D: NA
J: TRBJ1-2
V: TRBV28
size: NA
DNA: TGTGCCAGCAGTAACAGTTTAGCTAACTATGGCTACACCTTC
CDR3: CASSNSLANYGYTF

D: NA
J: TRBJ2-1
V: TRBV4-2
size: NA
DNA: TGTGCCAGCAGCCGGGGAGCTGGAGTCGGCCACAATGAGCAGTTCTTC
CDR3: CASSRGAGVGHNEQFF

D: TRBD1
J: TRBJ1-1
V: TRBV5-4
size: NA
DNA: TGTGCCAGCAGCTTACCGGGACAGGAAGGGAAGAACACTGAAGCTTTCTTT
CDR3: CASSLPGQEGKNTEAFF

D: NA
J: TRBJ1-1
V: TRBV12-3/TRBV12-4
size: NA
DNA: TGTGCCAGCAATAAGGGGCGAACTGAAGCTTTCTTT
CDR3: CASNKGRTEAFF

D: NA
J: TRBJ2-6
V: TRBV11-2
size: NA
DNA: TGTGCCAGCAGCCCCCACAGGGTGGCTGGGGCCAACGTCCTGACTTTC
CDR3: CASSPHRVAGANVLTF

D: NA
J: TRBJ2-7
V: TRBV10-1
size: NA
DNA: TGCGCCAGCAGTGAAGGGCAGGGCGAGCAGTACTTC
CDR3: CASSEGQGEQYF

D: TRBD1
J: TRBJ2-5
V: TRBV4-3
size: NA
DNA: TGCGCCAGCAGCCAAGACGACAGGGGCTTTGAAAAGACCCAGTACTTC
CDR3: CASSQDDRGFEKTQYF

D: TRBD1
J: TRBJ1-6
V: TRBV28
size: NA
DNA: TGTGCCAGCAGTTTATCGACAGGGGGTGGTAATTCACCCCTCCACTTT
CDR3: CASSLSTGGGNSPLHF

D: TRBD1
J: TRBJ2-7
V: TRBV6-2/TRBV6-3
size: NA
DNA: TGTGCCAGCAGCAAGTCACAGGGGGCCTACGAGCAGTACTTC
CDR3: CASSKSQGAYEQYF

D: TRBD1
J: TRBJ1-5
V: TRBV5-1
size: NA
DNA: TGCGCCAGCAGCTTGGGGGGACAGGCGAATCAGCCCCAGCATTTT
CDR3: CASSLGGQANQPQHF

D: NA
J: TRBJ1-1
V: TRBV7-2
size: NA
DNA: TGTGCCAGCAGCTTAGACCTCAGAATGAACACTGAAGCTTTCTTT
CDR3: CASSLDLRMNTEAFF

D: NA
J: TRBJ1-4
V: TRBV5-1
size: NA
DNA: TGCGCCAGCAGCTTTATTCCCTCTAATGAAAAACTGTTTTTT
CDR3: CASSFIPSNEKLFF

D: TRBD1
J: TRBJ2-2
V: TRBV6-6
size: NA
DNA: TGTGCCAGCAGAAAGGGACAGACGAACACCGGGGAGCTGTTTTTT
CDR3: CASRKGQTNTGELFF

D: TRBD1
J: TRBJ1-1
V: TRBV5-6
size: NA
DNA: TGTGCCAGCAGCTACCCGGGACAGGCAATTGAAGCTTTCTTT
CDR3: CASSYPGQAIEAFF

D: TRBD2
J: TRBJ2-1
V: TRBV9
size: NA
DNA: TGTGCCAGCAGCGCCGGACTAGCGTACTACAATGAGCAGTTCTTC
CDR3: CASSAGLAYYNEQFF

D: TRBD2
J: TRBJ2-1
V: TRBV30
size: NA
DNA: TGTGCCTGGAGTGTACGACTAGCGGTTGGCAATGAGCAGTTCTTC
CDR3: CAWSVRLAVGNEQFF

D: NA
J: TRBJ2-3
V: TRBV5-4
size: NA
DNA: TGTGCCAGCAGCTTAGGAGGGGGCGGCACAGATACGCAGTATTTT
CDR3: CASSLGGGGTDTQYF